These 23 T cell receptor beta chains came from one sample sequenced in a study of human T cells and chemical hapten exposure. Time point specified: patch test 1, 2 weeks after DPC sensitization. Treatment reported: therapeutic diphenylcyclopropenone sensitization with weekly scalp DPC. Using its own MiXCR run on the RACE reads, TCRdb lists one record per CDR3 protein. The profile covers approximately 350,000 distinct CDR3 sequences, with about 7% appearing a single time and approximately 8% taken by the ten largest. The material was whole blood, obtained in connection with sensitization to the hapten diphenylcyclopropenone (DPC). The receptors were sampled from a woman aged 18-30 years with alopecia areata. Some clones in this sample may be carry-over from other donors' samples.

The rearrangement links TRBV7-2 to TRBJ2-3; D may match TRBD1 or TRBD2 (6 bases each). CDR3 size: 15 residues. The V gene lost 5 bases and the J gene lost 4 bases, with 16 bases spanning the gap. Germline CDR1 SGHTA, CDR2 FQGNSA. CDR3 loop: CASSPTGAISDTQYF. The CDR3 DNA is TGTGCCAGCAGCCCGACGGGGGCCATCTCAGATACGCAGTATTTT.

This chain uses TRBV7-2 with TRBJ1-4; possibly TRBD1 for D (6 bases). Germline-derived CDR1 and CDR2 are SGHTA and FQGNSA. This CDR3 region has 16 residues. V was cut by 4 bases and J by 0 bases, with 12 bases left in between. The CDR3, as DNA: TGTGCCAGCAGCTCATGGGGGGGCGCAACTAATGAAAAACTGTTTTTT. Its protein is CASSSWGGATNEKLFF.

The rearrangement joins TRBV3-1 to TRBJ2-2; a weak D match, TRBD2 (6 bases). CDR3 length equals 15 residues. Germline CDR1 reads LGHDT; CDR2 reads YNNKEL (reference sequence). Between the trimmed V and J ends, which lost 0 bases and 5 bases, there was a span of 10 bases. The CDR3 sequence is CASSQDPGLTGELFF. The CDR3 nucleotides read TGTGCCAGCAGCCAAGATCCGGGACTTACCGGGGAGCTGTTTTTT.

This clonotype was seen once. This chain links TRBV7-6 with TRBJ2-7, with D possibly called TRBD1 or TRBD2 (5 bases each). CDR3 size: 14 residues. The V and J ends lost 1 base and 6 bases respectively, with 13 bases between them. The V gene's germline CDR1 is SGHVS and CDR2 FNYEAQ. The CDR3 bases are TGTGCCAGCAGCTTAGGGGACCCGGAATGCGAGCAGTACTTC. Protein: CASSLGDPECEQYF.

The table lists this clonotype with many counts. V gene TRBV29-1 combines with J gene TRBJ1-1; perhaps TRBD1 as D (6 bases). Between the trimmed V and J ends, which lost 0 bases and 4 bases, there was a span of 12 bases. CDR1 and CDR2 from the germline V gene are SQVTM and ANQGSEA. This CDR3 spans 14 amino acids. The CDR3 coding sequence is TGCAGCGTTGAAGAAGGGGGAGGTGGCACTGAAGCTTTCTTT. Protein product: CSVEEGGGGTEAFF.

V and J are TRBV21-1 and TRBJ1-1; TRBD1 is the table's D call, not checked against the DNA. TRBV21-1 is labeled a pseudogene. This CDR3 is built from 14 residues. CDR3 in DNA: TGTGCCAGCAGCAAAGAACAGGGTGCCACTGAAGCTTTCTTT. It encodes CASSKEQGATEAFF.

The gene calls are TRBV11-1 and TRBJ2-7; 7 positions match TRBD1. This CDR3 is 15 amino acids long. Trimming cost V 2 bases and J 4 bases; bases outside gene matches: 8. CDR1 and CDR2 from the germline V gene are SGHAT and FQDESV (reference sequence). This CDR3 is CASSLSGTVGYEQYF. CDR3 in DNA: TGTGCCAGCAGCTTATCTGGGACAGTGGGTTACGAGCAGTACTTC.

V is TRBV7-9 and J is TRBJ1-6; D ambiguous. V was cut by 3 bases and J by 10 bases, with 13 bases left in between. This CDR3 region has 14 residues. Germline V gene lookup returns CDR1 SEHNR and CDR2 FQNEAQ (reference sequence). The CDR3 here is CASSFFVGRSPLHF. The CDR3 bases are TGTGCCAGCAGCTTCTTCGTCGGGCGGTCACCCCTCCACTTT.

This clonotype was observed at least ten times. The V call is TRBV21-1, the J call TRBJ1-1. TRBV21-1 is flagged as a pseudogene. The CDR3 loop spans 14 amino acids. The CDR3 loop is CASSKGAGETEAFF. CDR3 nucleotide sequence: TGTGCCAGCAGCAAAGGGGCTGGGGAAACTGAAGCTTTCTTT.

This clonotype was observed at least ten times. V is TRBV4-1 and J is TRBJ2-7; 14 bases fit TRBD2. V was clipped by 4 bases and J by 2 bases; unmatched bases: 1. Germline V lookup: CDR1 MGHRA, CDR2 YSYEKL. The CDR3 loop spans 15 amino acids. The CDR3 spells CASSPGLAGAYEQYF. The CDR3 nucleotides read TGCGCCAGCAGCCCGGGACTAGCGGGGGCCTACGAGCAGTACTTC.

In nucleotides, the CDR3 is TGTGCTAGTGCCCTACAGGGGCAAAATCAGCCCCAGCATTTT. As protein: CASALQGQNQPQHF. The chain links TRBV12-5 to TRBJ1-5; 7 positions agree with TRBD1. Germline V gene lookup returns CDR1 LGHNT and CDR2 FRNRAP. Trimming took 7 bases from V and 4 from J; bases not matched to a gene: 7. The CDR3 is 14 amino acids.

The rearrangement joins TRBV28 to TRBJ2-7; D is possibly TRBD1 (5 bases). The CDR3 spans 13 residues. Trimming shortened V by 6 bases and J by 7 bases, and 16 bases separated the two germline ends. Germline CDR1 reads MDHEN; CDR2 reads SYDVKM. As DNA, the CDR3 is TGTGCCAGCAGCCCAGGGTTCACTTCAGAGCAGTACTTC. Its translation: CASSPGFTSEQYF.

The chain links TRBV15 to TRBJ2-3, with D hard to call. The V end lost 0 bases, the J end lost 0 bases, and 4 bases lay between the germline ends. Germline V lookup: CDR1 LNHNV, CDR2 YYDKDF (reference sequence). CDR3 length: 14 amino acids. CDR3 coding DNA: TGTGCCACCAGCAGAGACTTCAGCACAGATACGCAGTATTTT. Translation gives CATSRDFSTDTQYF.

This clonotype was counted a few times. J is TRBJ2-7 and V is TRBV5-4, with TRBD2 matching over 8 bases. CDR3 length equals 14 residues. Trimming removed 0 bases from V and 5 bases from J; junction bases left unmatched: 4. Germline lookup yields CDR1 SGHNT and CDR2 YYREEE (reference sequence). The CDR3 is CASSLVSGEDEQYF. The CDR3 bases are TGTGCCAGCAGCTTGGTTAGCGGGGAAGACGAGCAGTACTTC.

The rearrangement joins TRBV25-1 to TRBJ2-7, with D unresolved. Germline CDR1 MGHDK, CDR2 SYGVNS. The CDR3 is 14 amino acids. V was shortened by 1 base and J by 6 bases, with 13 bases between the two germline ends. CDR3 coding DNA: TGTGCCAGCAGTGAATTCTTAGGTAGCTCCGAGCAGTACTTC. This codes for CASSEFLGSSEQYF.

A few counts support this clonotype. This rearrangement joins TRBV12-3 or TRBV12-4 to TRBJ1-5; 11 nucleotides line up with TRBD1. CDR3 length: 17 amino acids. Germline trimming cut 6 bases from V and 4 bases from J; bases unmatched to any gene: 11. DNA for the CDR3: TGTGCCAGCAGCCGGACAGGGGGCGAGATTGGTAATCAGCCCCAGCATTTT. It codes for CASSRTGGEIGNQPQHF.

V usage is TRBV7-2 and J usage is TRBJ1-3; D remains ambiguous. The CDR3 has 13 residues. CDR1 and CDR2 from the germline V gene are SGHTA and FQGNSA. The V end lost 5 bases, the J end lost 5 bases, and 10 bases lay between the germline ends. The CDR3 here is CASSPDGRNTIYF. CDR3 coding DNA: TGTGCCAGCAGCCCGGACGGGCGAAACACCATATATTTT.

This clonotype was detected many times. The chain links TRBV12-3 or TRBV12-4 to TRBJ2-4, with no clear D. V lost 5 bases and J lost 8, with 10 bases in between. The length of the CDR3 is 12 residues. CDR3 coding DNA: TGTGCCAGCAGTGCGTGGTGGGACATTCAGTACTTC. Amino acid sequence: CASSAWWDIQYF.

At least ten counts were recorded for this clonotype. The chain links TRBV4-2 to TRBJ2-1; a weak D match, TRBD1 (5 bases). The germline V and J ends were trimmed by 0 bases and 7 bases, with 19 bases remaining between them. The germline V gene has CDR1 LGHNA and CDR2 YNFKEQ. CDR3 length equals 17 residues. In DNA, the CDR3 is TGTGCCAGCAGCCAAGATTCTCAACTCCAGGGTTTGAATGAGCAGTTCTTC. Translating it yields CASSQDSQLQGLNEQFF.

Ten or more counts support this clonotype. The V and J genes are TRBV6-2 or TRBV6-3 and TRBJ1-5, with 7 bases identical to TRBD1. CDR3 length: 14 amino acids. J lost 1 base, V lost 5 bases, and 2 bases had no gene match. Germline values: CDR1 MNHEY, CDR2 SVGEGT. In DNA, the CDR3 is TGTGCCAGCAGTCCCAGGGGGAGCAATCAGCCCCAGCATTTT. The encoded protein is CASSPRGSNQPQHF.

The table lists this clonotype with many counts. This chain connects TRBV3-1 to TRBJ1-1; 9 bases align to TRBD1. This CDR3 comprises 15 residues. V shed 2 bases and J 4 bases; nucleotides not matched to a gene: 5. Germline V gives CDR1 LGHDT, CDR2 YNNKEL (reference sequence). The CDR3: CASSQMGQGSTEAFF. DNA of the CDR3: TGTGCCAGCAGCCAAATGGGACAGGGAAGCACTGAAGCTTTCTTT.

This clonotype came up many times. The CDR3 bases are TGCAGTGCTAGGAAGGGCAAGACTAACACCGGGGAGCTGTTTTTT. This gives the protein CSARKGKTNTGELFF. The rearrangement links TRBV20-1 to TRBJ2-2, with no clear D. CDR3 length equals 15 residues. The germline V and J ends were trimmed by 3 bases and 2 bases, with 13 bases remaining between them. Germline values: CDR1 DFQATT, CDR2 SNEGSKA (reference sequence).

This clonotype was counted many times. The rearrangement links TRBV6-6 to TRBJ2-6; the D gene is possibly TRBD1 (6 bases). CDR1 and CDR2 (germline): MNHNY, SVGAGI (reference sequence). V was clipped by 1 base and J by 4 bases, with 17 bases between them. The CDR3 covers 18 residues. The CDR3 here is CASSYYRNTGSGANVLTF. In DNA form, the CDR3 reads TGTGCCAGCAGTTACTACCGGAACACAGGGTCAGGGGCCAACGTCCTGACTTTC.